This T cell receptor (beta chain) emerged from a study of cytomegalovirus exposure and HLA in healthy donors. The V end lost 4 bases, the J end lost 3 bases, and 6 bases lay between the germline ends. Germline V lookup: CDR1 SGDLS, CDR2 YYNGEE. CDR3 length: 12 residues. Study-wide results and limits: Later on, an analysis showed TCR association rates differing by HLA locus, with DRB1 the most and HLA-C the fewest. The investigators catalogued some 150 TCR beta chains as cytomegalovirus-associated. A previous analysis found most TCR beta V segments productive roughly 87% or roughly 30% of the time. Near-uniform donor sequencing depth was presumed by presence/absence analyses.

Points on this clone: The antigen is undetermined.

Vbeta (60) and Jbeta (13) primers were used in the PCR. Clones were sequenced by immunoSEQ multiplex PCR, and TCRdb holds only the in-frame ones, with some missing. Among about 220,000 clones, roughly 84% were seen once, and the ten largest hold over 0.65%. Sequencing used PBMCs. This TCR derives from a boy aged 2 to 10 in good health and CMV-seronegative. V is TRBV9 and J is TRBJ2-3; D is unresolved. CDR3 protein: CASSPRTDTQYF. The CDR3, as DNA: TGTGCCAGCAGCCCCCGTACAGATACGCAGTATTTT.